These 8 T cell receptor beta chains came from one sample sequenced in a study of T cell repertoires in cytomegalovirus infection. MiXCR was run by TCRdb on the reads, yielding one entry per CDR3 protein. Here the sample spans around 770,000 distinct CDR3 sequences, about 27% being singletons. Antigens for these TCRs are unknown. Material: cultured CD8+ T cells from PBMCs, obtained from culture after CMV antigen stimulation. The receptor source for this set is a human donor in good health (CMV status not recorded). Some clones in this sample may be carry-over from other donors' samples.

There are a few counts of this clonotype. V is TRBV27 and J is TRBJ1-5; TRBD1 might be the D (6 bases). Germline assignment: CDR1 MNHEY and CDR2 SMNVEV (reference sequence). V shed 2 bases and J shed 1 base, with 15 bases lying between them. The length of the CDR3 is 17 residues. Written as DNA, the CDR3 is TGTGCCAGCAGTTTAACCCCTCCAGGGGAAAGCAATCAGCCCCAGCATTTT. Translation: CASSLTPPGESNQPQHF.

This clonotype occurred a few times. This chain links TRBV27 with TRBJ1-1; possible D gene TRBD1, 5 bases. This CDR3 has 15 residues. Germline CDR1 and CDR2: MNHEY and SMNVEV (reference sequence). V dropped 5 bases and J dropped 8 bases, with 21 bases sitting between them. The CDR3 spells CASSRPTAGRPEAFF. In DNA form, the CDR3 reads TGTGCCAGCAGTCGGCCAACGGCAGGGAGGCCAGAAGCTTTCTTT.

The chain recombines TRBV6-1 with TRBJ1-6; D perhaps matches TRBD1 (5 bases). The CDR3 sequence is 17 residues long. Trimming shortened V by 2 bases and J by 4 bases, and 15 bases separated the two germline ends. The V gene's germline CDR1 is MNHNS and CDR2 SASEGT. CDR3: CASSERVQGLYNSPLHF. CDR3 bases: TGTGCCAGCAGTGAAAGGGTGCAGGGCCTGTATAATTCACCCCTCCACTTT.

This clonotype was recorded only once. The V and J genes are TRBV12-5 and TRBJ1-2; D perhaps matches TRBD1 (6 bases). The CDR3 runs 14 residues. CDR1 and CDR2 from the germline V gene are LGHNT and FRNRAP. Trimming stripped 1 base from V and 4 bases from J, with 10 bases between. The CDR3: CASGLGGGGYGYTF. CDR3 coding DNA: TGTGCTAGTGGTTTGGGCGGGGGCGGCTATGGCTACACCTTC.

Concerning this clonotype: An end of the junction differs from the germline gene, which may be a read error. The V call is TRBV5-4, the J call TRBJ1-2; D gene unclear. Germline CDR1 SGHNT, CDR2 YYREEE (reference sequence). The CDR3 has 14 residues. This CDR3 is CVSSLVEGLYGYTF. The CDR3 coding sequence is TGTGTCAGCAGCTTGGTCGAGGGCCTTTATGGCTACACCTTC.

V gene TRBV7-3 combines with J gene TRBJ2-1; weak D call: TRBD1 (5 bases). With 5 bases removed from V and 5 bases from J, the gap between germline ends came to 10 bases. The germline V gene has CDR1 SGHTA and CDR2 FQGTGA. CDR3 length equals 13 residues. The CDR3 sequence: CASSTDIHNEQFF. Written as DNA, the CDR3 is TGTGCCAGCAGCACGGACATCCACAATGAGCAGTTCTTC.

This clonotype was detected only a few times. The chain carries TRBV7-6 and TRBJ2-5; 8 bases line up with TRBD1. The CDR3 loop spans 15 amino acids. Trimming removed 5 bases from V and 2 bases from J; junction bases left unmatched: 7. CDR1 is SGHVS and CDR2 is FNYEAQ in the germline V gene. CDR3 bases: TGTGCCAGCAGCCCCACCCGACAGGGGCAAGAGACCCAGTACTTC. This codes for CASSPTRQGQETQYF.

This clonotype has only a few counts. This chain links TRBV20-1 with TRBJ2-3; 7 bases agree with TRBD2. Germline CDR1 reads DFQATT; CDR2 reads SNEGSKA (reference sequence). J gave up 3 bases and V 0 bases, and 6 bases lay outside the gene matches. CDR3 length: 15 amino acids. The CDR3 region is CSARDRGEETDTQYF. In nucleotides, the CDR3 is TGCAGTGCTAGAGATCGGGGGGAGGAAACAGATACGCAGTATTTT.